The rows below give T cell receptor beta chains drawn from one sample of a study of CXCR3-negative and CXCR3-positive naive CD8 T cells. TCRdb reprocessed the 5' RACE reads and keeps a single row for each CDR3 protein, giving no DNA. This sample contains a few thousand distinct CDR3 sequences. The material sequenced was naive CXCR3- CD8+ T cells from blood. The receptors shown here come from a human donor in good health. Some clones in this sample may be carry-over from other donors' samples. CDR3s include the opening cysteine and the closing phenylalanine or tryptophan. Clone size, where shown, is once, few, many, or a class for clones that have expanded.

CDR3: CSVAATTLSTEAFF
V: TRBV29-1
size: NA
J: TRBJ1-1

CDR3: CSVVWNYGYTF
V: TRBV29-1
size: NA
J: TRBJ1-2

CDR3: CASSLVQGAAEAFF
V: TRBV7-2
size: medium-sized
J: TRBJ1-1

CDR3: CDSSLQGTDTQYF
V: TRBV11-2
size: NA
J: TRBJ2-3

CDR3: CASSFNSLVGGELFF
V: TRBV12-3/TRBV12-4
size: NA
J: TRBJ2-2

CDR3: CASSYHRGYEQYF
V: TRBV6-5
size: NA
J: TRBJ2-7

CDR3: CASSYSAGNQETQYF
V: TRBV6-5
size: medium-sized
J: TRBJ2-5

CDR3: CASSPAWWKQETQYF
V: TRBV6-5
size: medium-sized
J: TRBJ2-5

CDR3: CSGLAGATDTQYF
V: TRBV29-1
size: NA
J: TRBJ2-3

CDR3: CASSPLNTGELFF
V: TRBV7-3
size: medium-sized
J: TRBJ2-2

CDR3: CASSYPRDYLNTGELFF
V: TRBV28
size: medium-sized
J: TRBJ2-2

CDR3: CSVDGLASEQFF
V: TRBV29-1
size: medium-sized
J: TRBJ2-1

CDR3: CASSQEYNEQFF
V: TRBV4-1
size: NA
J: TRBJ2-1

CDR3: CSVTPLSDQETQYF
V: TRBV29-1
size: medium-sized
J: TRBJ2-5

CDR3: CASSQDEGLAGRGQFF
V: TRBV4-1
size: medium-sized
J: TRBJ2-1

CDR3: CSVIGTGGLNEQFF
V: TRBV29-1
size: NA
J: TRBJ2-1

CDR3: CSARGLAGDTNTGELFF
V: TRBV20-1
size: medium-sized
J: TRBJ2-2

CDR3: CASRLRDRDHGYTF
V: TRBV19
size: medium-sized
J: TRBJ1-2

CDR3: CSVDRGTEAFF
V: TRBV29-1
size: medium-sized
J: TRBJ1-1

CDR3: CASSQGGRYEQYF
V: TRBV4-2
size: medium-sized
J: TRBJ2-7

CDR3: CASSSSGFTDTQYF
V: TRBV27
size: NA
J: TRBJ2-3

CDR3: CSARDYRGGYEQYF
V: TRBV20-1
size: medium-sized
J: TRBJ2-7

CDR3: CASSLEWTEAFF
V: TRBV7-2
size: NA
J: TRBJ1-1

CDR3: CASSTGSGGEQYF
V: TRBV12-3/TRBV12-4
size: large
J: TRBJ2-7

CDR3: CATSSPSAYYEQYF
V: TRBV15
size: medium-sized
J: TRBJ2-7

CDR3: CSVEGVGDTNPINYGYTF
V: TRBV29-1
size: NA
J: TRBJ1-2

CDR3: CASSQVPLASQQETQYF
V: TRBV3-1
size: medium-sized
J: TRBJ2-5

CDR3: CSASSKGLAGDLSYNEQFF
V: TRBV20-1
size: NA
J: TRBJ2-1

CDR3: CASSDLWGVSGYTF
V: TRBV25-1
size: medium-sized
J: TRBJ1-2

CDR3: CASSLLPTGTGIYEQYF
V: TRBV5-1
size: medium-sized
J: TRBJ2-7

CDR3: CSVEVTGLTNEKLFF
V: TRBV29-1
size: medium-sized
J: TRBJ1-4

CDR3: CSVEEATSGSFSYNEQFF
V: TRBV29-1
size: medium-sized
J: TRBJ2-1

CDR3: CASSQGHGGPGNEQFF
V: TRBV4-3
size: NA
J: TRBJ2-1

CDR3: CSVELVKSSYNEQFF
V: TRBV29-1
size: medium-sized
J: TRBJ2-1

CDR3: CASSLSIEQYF
V: TRBV7-9
size: NA
J: TRBJ2-7

CDR3: CASSLTSSYEQYF
V: TRBV2
size: medium-sized
J: TRBJ2-7

CDR3: CSVGNSGGMDTQYF
V: TRBV29-1
size: NA
J: TRBJ2-3

CDR3: CSDGGLGTEAFF
V: TRBV29-1
size: NA
J: TRBJ1-1

CDR3: CATSDPGLDPDSYNEQFF
V: TRBV24-1
size: medium-sized
J: TRBJ2-1

CDR3: CASSFNRGAEAFF
V: TRBV27
size: NA
J: TRBJ1-1

CDR3: CASSSGTGSVTEAFF
V: TRBV5-1
size: NA
J: TRBJ1-1

CDR3: CASSLDHSPRVGGYTF
V: TRBV7-2
size: medium-sized
J: TRBJ1-2

CDR3: CSATPWGSGHEQFF
V: TRBV20-1
size: medium-sized
J: TRBJ2-1

CDR3: CASSMGSGGYEQFF
V: TRBV4-3
size: medium-sized
J: TRBJ2-1

CDR3: CSVETPYEQYF
V: TRBV29-1
size: NA
J: TRBJ2-7

CDR3: CASSNLGDYEQYF
V: TRBV12-3/TRBV12-4
size: large
J: TRBJ2-7

CDR3: CASSARSSGKNTGELFF
V: TRBV7-6
size: NA
J: TRBJ2-2

CDR3: CASSSGGSYNEQFF
V: TRBV6-5
size: medium-sized
J: TRBJ2-1

CDR3: CASSVGNPYTDTQYF
V: TRBV6-4
size: medium-sized
J: TRBJ2-3

CDR3: CASSHDWETQYF
V: TRBV6-5
size: NA
J: TRBJ2-5

CDR3: CASSKRRFTYNEQFF
V: TRBV21-1
size: NA
J: TRBJ2-1

CDR3: CSVEGLAGVADTGELFF
V: TRBV29-1
size: medium-sized
J: TRBJ2-2

CDR3: CASSDSSGTGYNEQFF
V: TRBV7-9
size: medium-sized
J: TRBJ2-1

CDR3: CAIQTGTRDRREQFF
V: TRBV12-3/TRBV12-4
size: medium-sized
J: TRBJ2-1

CDR3: CASSPRVERAVETQYF
V: TRBV7-8
size: medium-sized
J: TRBJ2-5

CDR3: CGSELSGYEQYF
V: TRBV25-1
size: NA
J: TRBJ2-7

CDR3: CASSPTGDEQYF
V: TRBV11-2
size: medium-sized
J: TRBJ2-7

CDR3: CASSPLAGTGELFF
V: TRBV7-3
size: NA
J: TRBJ2-2

CDR3: CSVSDSHSPTNEKLFF
V: TRBV29-1
size: medium-sized
J: TRBJ1-4